Here is one T cell receptor beta chain with its context. Its antigen remains unknown. This entry is derived from a study of T-cell memory formation after mild COVID-19. The study's findings and limits: Chiefly within CM and EM were the contracting CD4+ clones; CD8+ ones were within EMRA. The SARS-CoV-2 specificity of second-wave clones reaching peak at day 37 remained unverified.

This CDR3 is built from 16 residues. Trimming stripped 0 bases from V and 7 bases from J, with 16 bases between. The germline V gene encodes CDR1 SGHVS and CDR2 FQNEAQ. From 5'RACE with constant-segment primers came TCR alpha and TCR beta cDNA libraries that carried sample barcodes and UMIs. From the 5' RACE reads, TCRdb called clonotypes with MiXCR, one entry per CDR3 protein. The table shows some 210,000 distinct CDR3 sequences, with approximately 20% occurring only once. This receptor was taken from an adult woman who had mild COVID-19 (a few samples of this study predate the infection). Cell type and time point are not known. The gene calls are TRBV7-8 and TRBJ1-5; weak D call: TRBD1 (5 bases). The sequenced material came from PBMCs or a T cell subset sorted from them (not recorded which). CDR3 protein: CASSLAQGSLGQPQHF. In nucleotides, the CDR3 is TGTGCCAGCAGCTTAGCGCAGGGTTCCTTAGGGCAGCCCCAGCATTTT.